The TCR beta chain under discussion was sequenced for a study of control samples from healthy donors and cancer patients. From germline, CDR1 is MDHEN and CDR2 SYDVKM. The CDR3 runs to 13 residues. Trimming shortened V by 5 bases and J by 0 bases, and 7 bases separated the two germline ends. Data came from immunoSEQ multiplex PCR; TCRdb stores just in-frame clones and leaves some out. The table records around 110,000 clones, 70% to 90% of them present only once. This receptor was obtained from a woman in her seventies in good health. The sample consisted of blood. The rearrangement links TRBV28 to TRBJ1-1, with a weak D call TRBD1 (6 bases). The CDR3 region has the DNA TGTGCCAGCAGTACAGGGCTGAACACTGAAGCTTTCTTT. Encoded protein: CASSTGLNTEAFF.